The rows below give T cell receptor beta chains drawn from one sample of a study of technical replicates of blood from a few donors. Repertoires were generated with immunoSEQ multiplex PCR, while TCRdb's copy carries only in-frame clones and drops some. The sample comprises 60,000 to 80,000 clones, around nine tenths of which are singletons, and roughly 4.9% rests with the top ten. The sequencing sample was made of PBMCs. Receptor source: a human donor in good health. Some clones in this sample may be carry-over from other donors' samples. The CDR3 runs from the conserved cysteine through the conserved F or W. D genes are given only for firm matches. Some rows mark clone size as missing; the rest say once, few, many or name a class of expanded clone.

cdr3_nt cdr3_aa clone_size j_call v_call d_call
TGTGCCAGCAGCGCAGAGGGACACTACACTGAAGCTTTCTTT CASSAEGHYTEAFF NA TRBJ1-1 TRBV9 NA
TGTGCCAGCACGACTAGCGGGAGCCCTCGAGGGACGGGGGAGCTGTTTTTT CASTTSGSPRGTGELFF NA TRBJ2-2 TRBV25-1 TRBD2
TGTGCCAGCAGCTTGGCAGGGTGGAGCCCCTACGAGCAGTACTTC CASSLAGWSPYEQYF NA TRBJ2-7 TRBV5-8 NA
TGTGCCAGCAGCTGGGCCCGTGGGTACGAGCAGTACTTC CASSWARGYEQYF once TRBJ2-7 TRBV7-2 NA
TGTGCCAGCAGCTTAGGCCCGGGGGGATACCAGCAGTACTTC CASSLGPGGYQQYF NA TRBJ2-7 TRBV7-9 TRBD2
TGCGCCAGCAGCTGGGGGGGCCGGAGCTCCTACAATGAGCAGTTCTTC CASSWGGRSSYNEQFF NA TRBJ2-1 TRBV5-1 NA
TGCGCCAGCAGCCCCGGGGGGAGTAGGAACGAGCAGTACTTC CASSPGGSRNEQYF NA TRBJ2-7 TRBV4-1 TRBD2
TGCGCCAGCAGTCCCGCTGGCGGGTACACTGAAGCTTTCTTT CASSPAGGYTEAFF few TRBJ1-1 TRBV5-1 NA
TGTGCCAGCAGTGAATCTAGCGGGGGGGCCAACACCGGGGAGCTGTTTTTT CASSESSGGANTGELFF NA TRBJ2-2 TRBV6-1 TRBD2
TGTGCCAGTAGTGTGGAGAACACAGATACGCAGTATTTT CASSVENTDTQYF NA TRBJ2-3 TRBV19 NA
TGTGCCAGCAGCGTAGGCGGACTTACCTACGAGCAGTACTTC CASSVGGLTYEQYF NA TRBJ2-7 TRBV9 NA
TGTGCCACCAAGGGGTCGCGGTCTGGAAACACCATATATTTT CATKGSRSGNTIYF once TRBJ1-3 TRBV30 NA
TGTGCCATCCTCGGGGTAGGGACTGAAGCTTTCTTT CAILGVGTEAFF NA TRBJ1-1 TRBV28 NA
TGCGCCAGCAGCGTGGGAGATGGAAACACCATATATTTT CASSVGDGNTIYF few TRBJ1-3 TRBV5-1 NA
TGTGCCAGCAGCTCAGGACAGATGGGGAATCAGCCCCAGCATTTT CASSSGQMGNQPQHF NA TRBJ1-5 TRBV7-8 NA
TGTGCCAGCAGTTCCGACTCCGTGGCTTCAAATCCGTATTTT CASSSDSVASNPYF once TRBJ2-3 TRBV6-9 NA
TGTGCCAGTAGTATAGAGGGCAGGGTAAATGAAAAACTGTTTTTT CASSIEGRVNEKLFF few TRBJ1-4 TRBV19 NA
TGCGCCAGCAGCCAAGCTCCCGGACTAGCGGGCAATGAGCAGTTCTTC CASSQAPGLAGNEQFF once TRBJ2-1 TRBV4-1 TRBD2
TGTGCCAGTAGTACCAGGGTTTCCGGGGCCAACGTCCTGACTTTC CASSTRVSGANVLTF NA TRBJ2-6 TRBV19 NA
TGCAGTGCTACTAGAACGCATGAGCAGTTCTTC CSATRTHEQFF NA TRBJ2-1 TRBV20-1 NA
TGTGCCAGCAGCCTGATACAGGGAAGACCTAATGAAAAACTGTTTTTT CASSLIQGRPNEKLFF NA TRBJ1-4 TRBV11-2 NA
TGTGGGACAGGGGACAATCAGCCCCAGCATTTT CGTGDNQPQHF NA TRBJ1-5 TRBV6-5 TRBD1
TGTGCCAGCAGCTGGGGACAGTCAAATGAAAAACTGTTTTTT CASSWGQSNEKLFF NA TRBJ1-4 TRBV5-6 TRBD1
TGCGCCAGCAGCTTGGGTCTGGGGCTGGCAGAGACCCAGTACTTC CASSLGLGLAETQYF NA TRBJ2-5 TRBV5-1 NA
TGTGCCAGCAGCTTGGCCCCTTCACAAGAGACCCAGTACTTC CASSLAPSQETQYF once TRBJ2-5 TRBV7-9 NA
TGTGCCAGCAGCCCGGGACAGGGTAGCAATGAGCAGTTCTTC CASSPGQGSNEQFF NA TRBJ2-1 TRBV4-2 TRBD1
TGTGCCCGGGCGGGGGGCCGTGGCTACACCTTC CARAGGRGYTF NA TRBJ1-2 TRBV2 NA
TGTGCCTGGAGTGTAGCGGGACAGGGGACGTCCGGGGAGCTGTTTTTT CAWSVAGQGTSGELFF once TRBJ2-2 TRBV30 TRBD1
TGTGCCAGCAGCTTGCGGGACAGGGACAATCAGCCCCAGCATTTT CASSLRDRDNQPQHF NA TRBJ1-5 TRBV5-6 TRBD1
TGTGCCAGCAGCCTCACCGAACTAGCGGGAGAGCACTTC CASSLTELAGEHF NA TRBJ2-5 TRBV7-9 TRBD2
TGTGCCAGCAGCCGGACTAGCGGGAGGGAGACCCAGTACTTC CASSRTSGRETQYF NA TRBJ2-5 TRBV7-6 TRBD2
TGTGCCAGCAGCCTAACGACAGGGAGTGGTTCACCCCTCCACTTT CASSLTTGSGSPLHF NA TRBJ1-6 TRBV7-6 TRBD1
TGTGCCAGCAGCTTAGAACAGGGGGCACGTCCCGGGGCCAACGTCCTGACTTTC CASSLEQGARPGANVLTF NA TRBJ2-6 TRBV7-9 TRBD1
TGCGCCAGCAGCCAAGAGCTGGAGGACGAGCAGTACTTC CASSQELEDEQYF NA TRBJ2-7 TRBV4-3 NA
TGTGCCAGCAGAGTACCTCAGGGGGGATTTAGTGAGCAGTTCTTC CASRVPQGGFSEQFF NA TRBJ2-1 TRBV7-9 NA
TGTGCCAGCAGCTCGGGACAGGGGGCGCGTGGCTACACCTTC CASSSGQGARGYTF NA TRBJ1-2 TRBV11-2 TRBD1
TGTGCCAGTAGTCCCCAGGGGGCCACTGAAGCTTTCTTT CASSPQGATEAFF once TRBJ1-1 TRBV19 TRBD1
TGCGCCAGTAGATCGGGGTTTAGCAATCAGCCCCAGCATTTT CASRSGFSNQPQHF NA TRBJ1-5 TRBV23-1 NA
TGTGCCAGCATTCTCCCGGGACAGGGCAATCAGCCCCAGCATTTT CASILPGQGNQPQHF NA TRBJ1-5 TRBV5-8 TRBD1
TGTGCCAGCAGTCAACCAGAACAGGGTTCGGCTTTCTTT CASSQPEQGSAFF NA TRBJ1-1 TRBV7-6 NA